A selection of T cell receptor beta chains follows, all from one sample in a study of blood T cell repertoires in COVID-19. The table came from immunoSEQ multiplex PCR; TCRdb's copy has only in-frame clones and leaves some out. The table lists about 150,000 clones, roughly 80% of them singletons. What was sequenced was peripheral blood. These receptor sequences come from an older woman with acute or convalescent COVID-19. CDR3s include the opening cysteine and the closing phenylalanine or tryptophan. Fields, in order: CDR3 length, J gene, V gene, CDR3 protein.

14	TRBJ1-2	TRBV4-1	CASSQVDRPYGYTF
13	TRBJ2-5	TRBV14	CASSHEDRETQYF
13	TRBJ1-1	TRBV30	CAWIKTGGTEAFF
16	TRBJ1-2	TRBV20-1	CSASNLGQGMNYGYTF
15	TRBJ1-2	TRBV5-6	CASSTTGTGNYGYTF
17	TRBJ2-1	TRBV9	CASSPGDRAFRYNEQFF
16	TRBJ1-3	TRBV13	CASSLNQGARGNTIYF
16	TRBJ1-4	TRBV19	CASSISRGRTNEKLFF
14	TRBJ1-2	TRBV18	CASSPDRGSYGYTF
14	TRBJ1-5	TRBV30	CAWSTGLQGQPQHF
17	TRBJ1-5	TRBV9	CASSVEAGLYSNQPQHF
15	TRBJ2-7	TRBV19	CASSTGLAASYEQYF
16	TRBJ1-1	TRBV11-1	CASSPRQGRVNTEAFF
22	TRBJ2-1	TRBV9	CASSVVNPPHRWLKGDNNEQFF
15	TRBJ2-7	TRBV3-1/TRBV3-2	CASSHLAGGLYEQYF
16	TRBJ2-3	TRBV10-3	CAIRGGLAGHTDTQYF
16	TRBJ2-5	TRBV9	CASSPRLAGGQETQYF
13	TRBJ1-1	TRBV3-1/TRBV3-2	CASSQGTVTEAFF
13	TRBJ1-3	TRBV6-5	CASTESSGNTIYF
16	TRBJ1-2	TRBV10-3	CAIRKTGTGGGNGYTF
13	TRBJ1-5	TRBV5-6	CASSLCTVQPQHF
12	TRBJ1-1	TRBV6-2/TRBV6-3	CASSYPPSEAFF
17	TRBJ1-2	TRBV28	CASSPTPQSQGSYGYTF
13	TRBJ1-1	TRBV5-1	CASSLVGDTEAFF
15	TRBJ2-5	TRBV7-3	CASSLGSGGKETQYF
16	TRBJ1-4	TRBV4-1	CASSRTRGAGDEKLFF